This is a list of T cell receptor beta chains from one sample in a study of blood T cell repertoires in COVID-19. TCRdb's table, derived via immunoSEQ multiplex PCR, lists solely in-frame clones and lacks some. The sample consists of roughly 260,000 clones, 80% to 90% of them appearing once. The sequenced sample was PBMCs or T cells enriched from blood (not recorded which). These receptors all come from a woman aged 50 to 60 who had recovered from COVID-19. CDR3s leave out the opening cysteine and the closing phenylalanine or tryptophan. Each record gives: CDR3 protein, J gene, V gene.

CDR3aa: ASSITAGEIPNEQF; j_gene: TRBJ2-1; v_gene: TRBV7-6
CDR3aa: ASRLAEQY; j_gene: TRBJ2-7; v_gene: TRBV30
CDR3aa: ASSFFGSTSSYEQY; j_gene: TRBJ2-7; v_gene: TRBV28
CDR3aa: ASSSRLAARGAYEQY; j_gene: TRBJ2-7; v_gene: TRBV27
CDR3aa: ASSFNRATEAF; j_gene: TRBJ1-1; v_gene: TRBV12-3/TRBV12-4
CDR3aa: ASSQTGFGETQY; j_gene: TRBJ2-5; v_gene: TRBV27
CDR3aa: ASSVRSTEGSPLH; j_gene: TRBJ1-6; v_gene: TRBV5-1
CDR3aa: AWRSRGGSYEQY; j_gene: TRBJ2-7; v_gene: TRBV30
CDR3aa: ASSEQGPANYGYT; j_gene: TRBJ1-2; v_gene: TRBV2
CDR3aa: ATRREPSTDTQY; j_gene: TRBJ2-3; v_gene: TRBV5-6
CDR3aa: ASSPPGPPLDGYT; j_gene: TRBJ1-2; v_gene: TRBV18
CDR3aa: ASRLEGGGASNQPQH; j_gene: TRBJ1-5; v_gene: TRBV4-2
CDR3aa: ASSEAGGVRNIQY; j_gene: TRBJ2-4; v_gene: TRBV6-1
CDR3aa: ASSQETRGGNTIY; j_gene: TRBJ1-3; v_gene: TRBV3-1/TRBV3-2
CDR3aa: ASSLRDSSYEQY; j_gene: TRBJ2-7; v_gene: TRBV6-6
CDR3aa: ASSSEGDRYGYT; j_gene: TRBJ1-2; v_gene: TRBV6-5
CDR3aa: ASSMVAGIGIKHGYT; j_gene: TRBJ1-2; v_gene: TRBV19
CDR3aa: ASRLAPGQGVGYNEQF; j_gene: TRBJ2-1; v_gene: TRBV12-2
CDR3aa: ASNPAAGSYEQY; j_gene: TRBJ2-7; v_gene: TRBV6-2/TRBV6-3
CDR3aa: ASSSDSTGVKY; j_gene: TRBJ1-5; v_gene: TRBV12-3/TRBV12-4
CDR3aa: ASSLAGSSGNTIY; j_gene: TRBJ1-3; v_gene: TRBV11-3
CDR3aa: ASSFVTGYEQY; j_gene: TRBJ2-7; v_gene: TRBV19
CDR3aa: ASSGTRGGMNTEAF; j_gene: TRBJ1-1; v_gene: TRBV2
CDR3aa: ASSTPRGSGRWTEAF; j_gene: TRBJ1-1; v_gene: TRBV7-9
CDR3aa: ASSYTSGRAKNEQF; j_gene: TRBJ2-1; v_gene: TRBV7-3